This T cell receptor beta chain came from a study of cytomegalovirus exposure and HLA in healthy donors. A multiplex PCR was run with 60 Vbeta primers and 13 Jbeta primers. This table comes from immunoSEQ multiplex PCR, and its TCRdb copy is limited to in-frame clones, with some not included. The table shows about 130,000 clones, with 70% to 80% occurring only once. For this clone: The antigen is unknown.

Study-wide results and limits: A highly shared variant cluster was judged a likely technical artifact. The study recorded around 160 TCR beta chains that were cytomegalovirus-associated. Across donors, presence/absence analyses took sequencing depth to be roughly uniform.

There are 12 residues in the CDR3. In germline, CDR1 is SQVTM, CDR2 ANQGSEA. Trimming removed 6 bases from V and 0 bases from J, with 6 bases in between. The TCR comes from a man aged 35 to 55 in good health and CMV-seropositive. Material for sequencing was PBMCs. The rearrangement links TRBV29-1 to TRBJ1-5; no clear D. The DNA of the CDR3 is TGCAGCGTGGCATCTAGCAATCAGCCCCAGCATTTT. Translation gives CSVASSNQPQHF.